This T cell receptor (beta chain) was recorded in a study of OX40 agonist ivuxolimab in advanced cancers. CDR3 size: 11 residues. Germline V lookup: CDR1 DFQATT, CDR2 SNEGSKA (reference sequence). V lost 5 bases and J 0 bases, leaving 4 bases between the germline ends. The study's findings and limits: At 0.1 to 3.0 mg/kg and by week 6, clonal expansion occurred in CD4+ and CD8+ blood T cells. Expanded peripheral T-cell antigen specificity went undetermined.

Sequencing used immunoSEQ multiplex PCR; TCRdb keeps in-frame clones, though not all of them. In the table there are about 79,000 clones, over 70% of which are singletons. Comment on this clone: No antigen is known for it.

This receptor was identified in an adult with an advanced solid tumor such as melanoma, head and neck, liver or kidney cancer. The chain employs TRBV20-1 and TRBJ2-5; D unresolved. The source material was CD4+ or CD8+ T cells sorted from blood, sampled in a trial of the OX40 agonist ivuxolimab. CDR3 nucleotides: TGCAGTGCTTTGTACCAAGAGACCCAGTACTTC. Amino acid sequence: CSALYQETQYF.